This TCR beta chain was identified during a study of blood T cell repertoires in COVID-19. Method: immunoSEQ multiplex PCR; TCRdb's copy keeps in-frame clones and lacks some. The sample yields 88,000 or so clones, 85% to 90% seen once. The TCR was taken from a man between 60 and 75 years old with acute or convalescent COVID-19. The specimen sequenced was peripheral blood.

In nucleotides, the CDR3 is TGTGCCACCAGCAGAGGCAGGGCGGACTATGGCTACACCTTC. Encoded protein: CATSRGRADYGYTF. The chain combines TRBV15 with TRBJ1-2, with TRBD1 as a possible D gene (5 bases). This CDR3 is built from 14 residues. Germline lookup yields CDR1 LNHNV and CDR2 YYDKDF (reference sequence). Trimming cost V 1 base and J 3 bases, with 9 bases left between them.